This TCR beta chain was sequenced for a study of response to subunit inactivated influenza vaccine. CDR1 and CDR2 from the germline V gene are MDHEN and SYDVKM. The CDR3 runs to 18 residues. V trimming: 6 bases; J trimming: 2 bases; junction bases outside the gene matches: 12. TCRdb fed the RT-PCR reads into MiXCR, producing one record per CDR3 protein. The data contain hundreds of thousands of distinct CDR3 sequences, 12% of them singletons. This clonotype has a count of ten or more. Sequencing used PBMCs from blood, obtained on the day of vaccination. This chain connects TRBV28 to TRBJ2-1, with TRBD2 identical over 11 bases. This sequence was found in a man in his forties or fifties who received an inactivated influenza vaccine. The CDR3 nucleotides read TGTGCCAGCAGCACGTATTGGGTTAGCGGGAGGGCCTACAATGAGCAGTTCTTC. Its protein is CASSTYWVSGRAYNEQFF.